Sequencing of this T cell receptor beta chain was carried out in a study of blood T cell repertoires in COVID-19 (dated by TCRdb to about 2020). Broadly, across the study: Samples from collaborators originated in the United States, Italy and Spain and spanned both the acute and convalescent phases of COVID-19. The samples were drawn from the first 160 participants of the ongoing ImmuneRACE study and from over 950 subjects provided by 6 global collaborators. Where available, HLA class I and class II types were obtained from metadata supplied by the sample provider rather than from assay-based typing. The dataset comprised deeply sampled blood TCRbeta repertoires from subjects exposed to, actively infected with, or recovered from COVID-19. The prospective study material was composed of cDNA or gDNA derived from T cells, B-cell-depleted T cells, or PBMCs. A freely available public database, intended as a resource for researchers studying the immune response to SARS-CoV-2, is where the repertoires were released. The sample metadata nearly always contained a de-identified subject ID, COVID-19 status, age in years and sex. Here is what the overall study found, with its caveats: The amount of clinical and demographic metadata varied by source and participant and was provided uncurated.

TCRbeta CDR3 regions were amplified from genomic DNA by means of the immunoSEQ Assay, a bias-controlled multiplex PCR. As for how the authors treated the data: Within the assay, amplification of reference gene primers was used to estimate how many nucleated cells each sample contained. To quantify the absolute abundance of each unique TCRbeta CDR3 rearrangement, sequence reads were collapsed and filtered. For each sample, productive Simpson clonality was calculated as the square root of Simpson's diversity index across productive rearrangements. TCRdb retrieved this table from immuneACCESS and kept in-frame rearrangements only. Not all clones are present; in checked studies, unresolved V genes account for under half, and no reason is known for the remainder. Clone size and V and J calls were adopted from that table, with D and trimming inferred from the DNA. Recorded for this sample are around 120,000 clones; about three quarters of them occurred a single time. The top ten hold under 2.5% of the sample.

The collaborating institutions used their own protocols to collect whole blood in K2EDTA tubes. For TCRbeta analysis, collaborator samples were shipped as frozen whole blood, as isolated PBMCs, or as DNA extracted from either sample type. The CDR3 spans 16 residues, from the cysteine through the phenylalanine. Here the CDR3 DNA is all that survives: 48 bases in frame from base 1. Ends trimmed: V by 0 bases, J by 6 bases; bases unmatched to a gene: 8. The germline V gene specifies SGHAT as CDR1 and FQNNGV as CDR2. Details on this clone: It lacks a known antigen. Base qualities are not recorded, but no much larger clone differs from it by a single base.

This receptor chain uses TRBV11-2 and TRBJ2-7; 10 of the junction bases match TRBD2. Sequenced material: peripheral blood. The sequence was obtained from a woman aged 65 to 85 with acute or convalescent COVID-19. The DNA sequence is given as TGTGCCAGCAGCTTAGAGGTAGCGGGAGGATGGGGCGAGCAGTACTTC. This sequence encodes CASSLEVAGGWGEQYF.